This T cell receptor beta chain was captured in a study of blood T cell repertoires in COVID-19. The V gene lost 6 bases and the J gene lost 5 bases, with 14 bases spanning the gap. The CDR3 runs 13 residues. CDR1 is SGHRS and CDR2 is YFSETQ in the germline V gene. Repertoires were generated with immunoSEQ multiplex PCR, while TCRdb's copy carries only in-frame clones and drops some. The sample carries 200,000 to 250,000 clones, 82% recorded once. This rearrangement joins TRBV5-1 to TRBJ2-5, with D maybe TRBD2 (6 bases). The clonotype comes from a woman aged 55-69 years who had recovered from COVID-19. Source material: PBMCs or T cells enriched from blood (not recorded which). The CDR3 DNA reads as TGCGCCAGCACACATGGGGCGGGGGAGACCCAGTACTTC. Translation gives CASTHGAGETQYF.